This record covers a single TCR beta chain. The data stem from a study of blood T cell repertoires in COVID-19. About the research overall: Samples representing acute and convalescent COVID-19 were sourced from the United States, Italy and Spain.

Only in-frame clones appear in the TCRdb table, and some are missing; sequencing was by immunoSEQ multiplex PCR. The top ten hold 3% to 3.5% of the sample, which has 140,000 or so clones, approximately 83% seen once. CDR1 is DFQATT, CDR2 SNEGSKA, per germline (reference sequence). The CDR3 consists of 11 residues. With 1 base removed from V and 12 bases from J, the gap between germline ends came to 12 bases. Specimen: peripheral blood. This chain connects TRBV20-1 to TRBJ1-2, with a weak D call TRBD1 (5 bases). The sequence was obtained from an elderly woman with acute or convalescent COVID-19. In nucleotides, the CDR3 is TGCAGTGCTAGAGGGCCCGGGGGGAACACCTTC. Translating it yields CSARGPGGNTF.